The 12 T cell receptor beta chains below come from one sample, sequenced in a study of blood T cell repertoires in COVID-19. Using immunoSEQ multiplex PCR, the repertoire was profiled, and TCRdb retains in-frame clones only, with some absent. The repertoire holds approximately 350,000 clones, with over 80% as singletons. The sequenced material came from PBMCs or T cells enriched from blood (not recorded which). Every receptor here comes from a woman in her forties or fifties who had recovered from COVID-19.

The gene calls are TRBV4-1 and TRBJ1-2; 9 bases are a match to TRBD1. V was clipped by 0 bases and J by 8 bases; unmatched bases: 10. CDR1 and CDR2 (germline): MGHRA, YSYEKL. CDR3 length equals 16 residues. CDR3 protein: CASSQESVWTGDGYTF. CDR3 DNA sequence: TGCGCCAGCAGCCAAGAGAGTGTCTGGACAGGGGACGGCTACACCTTC.

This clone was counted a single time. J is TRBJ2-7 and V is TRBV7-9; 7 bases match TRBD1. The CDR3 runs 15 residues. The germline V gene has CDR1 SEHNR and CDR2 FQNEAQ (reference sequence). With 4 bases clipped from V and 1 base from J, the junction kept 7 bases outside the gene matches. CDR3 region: CASSWEQGPSYEQYF. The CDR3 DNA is TGTGCCAGCAGCTGGGAACAGGGGCCATCCTACGAGCAGTACTTC. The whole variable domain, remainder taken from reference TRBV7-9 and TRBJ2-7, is DTGVSQNPRHKITKRGQNVTFRCDPISEHNRLYWYRQTLGQGPEFLTYFQNEAQLEKSRLLSDRFSAERPKGSFSTLEIQRTEQGDSAMYLCASSWEQGPSYEQYFGPGTRLTVT.

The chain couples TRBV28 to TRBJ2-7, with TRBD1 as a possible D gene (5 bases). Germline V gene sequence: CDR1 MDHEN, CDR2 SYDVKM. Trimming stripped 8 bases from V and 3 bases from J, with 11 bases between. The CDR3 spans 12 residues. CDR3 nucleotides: TGTGCCAGCGGGTCAGGGTTCTACGAGCAGTACTTC. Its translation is CASGSGFYEQYF.

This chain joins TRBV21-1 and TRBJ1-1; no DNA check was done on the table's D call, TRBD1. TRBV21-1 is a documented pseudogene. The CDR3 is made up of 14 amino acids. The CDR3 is CASSSLQGNTEAFF. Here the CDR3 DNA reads TGTGCCAGCAGCAGCTTACAGGGGAACACTGAAGCTTTCTTT.

This chain's CDR3 is CASSSGTYGYTF. The CDR3 DNA sequence: TGTGCCAGCAGTTCAGGAACCTATGGCTACACCTTC. The rearrangement joins TRBV6-5 to TRBJ1-2; D gene uncertain. Germline loops: CDR1 MNHEY, CDR2 SVGAGI. Trimming removed 4 bases at V and 4 bases at J, with 7 bases between. The CDR3 loop spans 12 amino acids.

The CDR3 sequence is CASSFGTDTQYF. The CDR3 DNA is TGTGCCAGCAGCTTCGGTACAGATACGCAGTATTTT. The chain joins TRBV7-9 to TRBJ2-3; D is uncertain. This CDR3 spans 12 amino acids. The V end lost 3 bases, the J end lost 3 bases, and 4 bases lay between the germline ends. Germline assignment: CDR1 SEHNR and CDR2 FQNEAQ (reference sequence).

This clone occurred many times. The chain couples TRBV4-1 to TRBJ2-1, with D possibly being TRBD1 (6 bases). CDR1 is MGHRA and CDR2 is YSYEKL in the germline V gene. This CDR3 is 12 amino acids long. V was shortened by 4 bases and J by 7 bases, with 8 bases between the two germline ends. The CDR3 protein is CASSRQGNEQFF. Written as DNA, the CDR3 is TGCGCCAGCAGCCGTCAGGGGAATGAGCAGTTCTTC.

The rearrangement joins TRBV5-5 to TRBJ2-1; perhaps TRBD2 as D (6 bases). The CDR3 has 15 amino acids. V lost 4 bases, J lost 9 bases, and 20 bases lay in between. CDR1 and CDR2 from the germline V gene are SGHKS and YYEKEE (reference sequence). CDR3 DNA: TGTGCCAGCAGCCCGAGGGGACTGGAAGGGGCTGAGCAGTTCTTC. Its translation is CASSPRGLEGAEQFF.

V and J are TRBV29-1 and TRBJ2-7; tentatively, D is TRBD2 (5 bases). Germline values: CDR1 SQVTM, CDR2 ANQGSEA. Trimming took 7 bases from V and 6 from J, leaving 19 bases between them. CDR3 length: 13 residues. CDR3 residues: CSAATLEGSEQYF. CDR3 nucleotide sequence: TGCAGCGCCGCCACCCTAGAAGGGAGCGAGCAGTACTTC.

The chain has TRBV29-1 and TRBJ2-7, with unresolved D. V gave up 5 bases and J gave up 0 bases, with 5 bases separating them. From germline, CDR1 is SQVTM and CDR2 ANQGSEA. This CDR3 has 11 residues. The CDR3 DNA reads TGCAGCGTTTTCAACTCCTACGAGCAGTACTTC. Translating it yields CSVFNSYEQYF.

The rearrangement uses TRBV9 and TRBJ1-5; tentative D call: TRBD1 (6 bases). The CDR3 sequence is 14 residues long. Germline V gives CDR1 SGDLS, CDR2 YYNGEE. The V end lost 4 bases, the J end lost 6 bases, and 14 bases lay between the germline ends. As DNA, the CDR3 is TGTGCCAGCAGCACCCTTGGGGGCGGTCAGCCCCAGCATTTT. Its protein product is CASSTLGGGQPQHF.

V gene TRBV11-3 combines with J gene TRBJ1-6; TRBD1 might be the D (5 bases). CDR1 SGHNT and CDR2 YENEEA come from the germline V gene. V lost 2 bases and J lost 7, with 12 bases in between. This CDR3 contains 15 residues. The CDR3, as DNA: TGTGCCAGCAGCTTATCAGGGCCTTTGAATTCACCCCTCCACTTT. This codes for CASSLSGPLNSPLHF.